Presented here are 30 T cell receptor beta chains from one specimen sequenced in a study of T cells in Graves' hyperthyroidism and ophthalmopathy. TCR beta CDR3 regions were amplified from RNA transcripts. HTBI primers were used for first-round RT-PCR of the TCR CDR3. TCRdb reprocessed the multiplex PCR reads via MiXCR and lists one record per CDR3 protein. The sample lists roughly 380,000 distinct CDR3 sequences; roughly 12% were seen once. Sequencing used blood. These receptors originate from a man younger than 45 with Graves' hyperthyroidism that later progressed to Graves' ophthalmopathy.

This clonotype was observed many times. The chain joins TRBV25-1 to TRBJ1-1; D gene uncertain. CDR3 length equals 13 residues. Germline CDR1 MGHDK, CDR2 SYGVNS. Trimming shortened V by 2 bases and J by 4 bases, and 8 bases separated the two germline ends. CDR3 nucleotide sequence: TGTGCCAGCAGTGAAGACGGTCCCACTGAAGCTTTCTTT. Translating it yields CASSEDGPTEAFF.

In its sample, this clonotype was seen many times. The chain links TRBV3-1 to TRBJ2-5, with TRBD2 matching over 8 bases. V trimming: 4 bases; J trimming: 3 bases; junction bases outside the gene matches: 1. The germline gives CDR1 LGHDT, CDR2 YNNKEL (reference sequence). The CDR3 is 13 residues long. DNA of the CDR3: TGTGCCAGCAGCCTTAGCGGGGAAGAGACCCAGTACTTC. Its protein is CASSLSGEETQYF.

Turning to this clonotype: The CDR3 does not end in the conserved phenylalanine or tryptophan, so this is likely a read error. V is TRBV13 and J is TRBJ1-3; perhaps TRBD1 as D (5 bases). The CDR3 has 16 amino acids. With 5 bases removed from V and 0 bases from J, the gap between germline ends came to 14 bases. The germline V gene has CDR1 PRHDT and CDR2 FYEKMQ (reference sequence). This chain's CDR3 is CASSPAAGSSGNTIYL. CDR3 bases: TGTGCCAGCAGCCCCGCGGCAGGGAGCTCTGGAAACACCATATATCTT.

The V call is TRBV28, the J call TRBJ2-7; D possibly corresponds to TRBD1 (5 bases). The germline gives CDR1 MDHEN, CDR2 SYDVKM. This CDR3 is 17 amino acids long. With 2 bases removed from V and 5 bases from J, the gap between germline ends came to 22 bases. CDR3 protein: CASSLVQAPLFPDEQYF. In DNA, the CDR3 is TGTGCCAGCAGTTTAGTACAGGCGCCCCTCTTCCCAGACGAGCAGTACTTC.

V is TRBV30 and J is TRBJ2-1, with 9 bases that match TRBD1. Trimming at V came to 2 bases and at J to 8 bases, leaving 7 bases not matched to a gene. Per the germline V gene, CDR1 is GTSNPN and CDR2 is SVGIG (reference sequence). There are 14 residues in the CDR3. This CDR3 reads CAWSPGTGFDEQFF. The CDR3 coding sequence is TGTGCCTGGAGTCCCGGGACAGGGTTCGATGAGCAGTTCTTC. Drawing the rest from reference TRBV30 and TRBJ2-1, the complete variable domain is SQTIHQWPATLVQPVGSPLSLECTVEGTSNPNLYWYRQAAGRGLQLLFYSVGIGQISSEVPQNLSASRPQDRQFILSSKKLLLSDSGFYLCAWSPGTGFDEQFFGPGTRLTVL.

This clonotype was seen at least ten times. The genes are TRBV6-5 and TRBJ2-2; 8 bases map to TRBD2. Trimming removed 0 bases from V and 2 bases from J; junction bases left unmatched: 8. The CDR3 covers 18 residues. CDR1 is MNHEY, CDR2 SVGAGI, per germline. CDR3 protein: CASSYSRGAGDNTGELFF. As DNA, the CDR3 is TGTGCCAGCAGTTACTCGCGGGGAGCGGGGGACAACACCGGGGAGCTGTTTTTT.

The chain carries TRBV5-1 and TRBJ1-6; the D gene is possibly TRBD1 (6 bases). CDR1 is SGHRS, CDR2 YFSETQ, per germline. The CDR3 is made up of 15 amino acids. V lost 4 bases, J lost 10 bases, and 18 bases lay in between. The CDR3 bases are TGCGCCAGCAGCCCACGGACAGCCGGGGGGTCACCCCTCCACTTT. This translates into CASSPRTAGGSPLHF. The variable domain in full, with the rest retrieved from reference TRBV5-1 and TRBJ1-6, is KAGVTQTPRYLIKTRGQQVTLSCSPISGHRSVSWYQQTPGQGLQFLFEYFSETQRNKGNFPGRFSGRQFSNSRSEMNVSTLELGDSALYLCASSPRTAGGSPLHFGNGTRLTVT.

This chain connects TRBV30 to TRBJ1-2; weak D call: TRBD1 (5 bases). The germline V gene encodes CDR1 GTSNPN and CDR2 SVGIG (reference sequence). The CDR3 has 13 amino acids. V was shortened by 3 bases and J by 4 bases, with 12 bases between the two germline ends. The DNA of the CDR3 is TGTGCCTGGAGGGTCCGGGGCAGCTATGGCTACACCTTC. This codes for CAWRVRGSYGYTF.

This clonotype was detected ten times or more. V is TRBV28 and J is TRBJ2-3, with 11 bases identical to TRBD2. Germline assignment: CDR1 MDHEN and CDR2 SYDVKM. This CDR3 spans 16 amino acids. Trimming at V came to 3 bases and at J to 4 bases, leaving 6 bases not matched to a gene. In DNA, the CDR3 is TGTGCCAGCAGTTTTGTACTAGCGGGGGACCCAGATACGCAGTATTTT. It codes for CASSFVLAGDPDTQYF.

The count of this clonotype is one. The chain has TRBV7-3 and TRBJ2-1; TRBD1 is a possible D gene (7 bases). Trimming removed 5 bases at V and 5 bases at J, with 16 bases between. Germline CDR1 SGHTA, CDR2 FQGTGA. The CDR3 is 15 amino acids. The CDR3 sequence is CASSQVRGAHNEQFF. CDR3 nucleotide sequence: TGTGCCAGCAGCCAAGTCAGGGGGGCCCACAATGAGCAGTTCTTC.

The chain employs TRBV19 and TRBJ2-2, with no clear D. Looked up from germline, CDR1 is LNHDA and CDR2 is SQIVND (reference sequence). The CDR3 has 12 residues. Trimming removed 3 bases at V and 7 bases at J, with 6 bases between. CDR3 nucleotide sequence: TGTGCCAGTAGTATGGGTGGCGGGGAGCTGTTTTTT. Translation: CASSMGGGELFF.

This clonotype was found many times. The V gene is TRBV28, the J gene TRBJ1-5, with TRBD1 identical over 8 bases. The CDR3 is made up of 16 amino acids. J gave up 0 bases and V 6 bases, and 7 bases lay outside the gene matches. The germline CDR1 and CDR2 sequences are MDHEN and SYDVKM. As DNA, the CDR3 is TGTGCCAGCAGGTCTCGGACAGGGAATAGCAATCAGCCCCAGCATTTT. This sequence encodes CASRSRTGNSNQPQHF.

A single count supports this clonotype. The V call is TRBV3-1, the J call TRBJ2-5; 7 bases are a match to TRBD2. The length of the CDR3 is 13 residues. J was trimmed by 5 bases and V by 8 bases; bases with no gene match: 8. Germline loops: CDR1 LGHDT, CDR2 YNNKEL (reference sequence). CDR3 sequence: CASGGGCLETQYF. For the CDR3, the DNA is TGTGCCAGCGGGGGAGGGTGTTTGGAGACCCAGTACTTC.

On this clonotype: A read error may be the cause here, since a much bigger clone is one base away. CDR3 residues: CASSARDSQHF. CDR3 coding DNA: TGTGCCAGCAGTGCGCGGGACTCCCAGCATTTT. The V call is TRBV2, the J call TRBJ1-5, with a possible D match to TRBD1 (5 bases). CDR3 length equals 11 residues. Germline V gene data show CDR1 as SNHLY and CDR2 as FYNNEI. With 4 bases removed from V and 11 bases from J, the gap between germline ends came to 9 bases.

This clonotype was recorded a few times. The DNA of the CDR3 is TGTGCCAGCAGCCAGCAGAATTCACCCCTCCACTTT. Translation: CASSQQNSPLHF. The rearrangement links TRBV3-1 to TRBJ1-6; D uncertain. Trimming stripped 3 bases from V and 7 bases from J, with 4 bases between. This CDR3 contains 12 residues. The germline V gene encodes CDR1 LGHDT and CDR2 YNNKEL (reference sequence).

Ten or more counts support this clonotype. The chain combines TRBV11-2 with TRBJ2-2, with D possibly TRBD1 on 6 matching bases. CDR1 SGHAT and CDR2 FQNNGV come from the germline V gene. Trimming cost V 6 bases and J 4 bases, with 12 bases left between them. The CDR3 loop spans 14 amino acids. CDR3 amino acids: CASRPDRRTGELFF. The CDR3 DNA sequence: TGTGCCAGCAGACCAGACAGGCGCACCGGGGAGCTGTTTTTT.

Regarding this clonotype: A much larger clone differs by one base, so this may be a read error. This rearrangement joins TRBV4-1 to TRBJ1-1, with 9 bases matching TRBD1. Germline assignment: CDR1 MGHRA and CDR2 YSYEKL. CDR3 length: 15 residues. The chain's CDR3 is CASSHSDRGGTEACF. The CDR3 DNA is TGCGCCAGCAGCCACTCGGACAGGGGAGGGACTGAAGCTTGCTTT.

Comment on this clonotype: A much larger clone differs by one base, so this may be a read error. The CDR3 bases are TGTGCCGGCAGCCATAGCTCCTACGAGCAGTACTTC. Amino acids: CAGSHSSYEQYF. The V and J genes are TRBV13 and TRBJ2-7; D ambiguous. CDR3 length: 12 amino acids. Germline values: CDR1 PRHDT, CDR2 FYEKMQ (reference sequence).

This clonotype was found many times. The chain joins TRBV5-1 to TRBJ2-3; 10 bases match TRBD2. With 2 bases clipped from V and 1 base from J, the junction kept 1 base outside the gene matches. The germline gives CDR1 SGHRS, CDR2 YFSETQ. The CDR3 is 15 amino acids. The CDR3, as DNA: TGCGCCAGCAGCTTAACTAGCGGGGGCACAGATACGCAGTATTTT. Residues: CASSLTSGGTDTQYF.

This clonotype was picked up many times. The chain employs TRBV11-2 and TRBJ2-5; 7 positions match TRBD1. The CDR3 is made up of 15 amino acids. Germline loops: CDR1 SGHAT, CDR2 FQNNGV. With 2 bases clipped from V and 4 bases from J, the junction kept 7 bases outside the gene matches. Written as DNA, the CDR3 is TGTGCCAGCAGCTTAACTACGACAGGGAGAGAGACCCAGTACTTC. Its protein product is CASSLTTTGRETQYF.

This chain connects TRBV6-1 to TRBJ2-7; TRBD1 matches 8 bases. Per germline, CDR1 MNHNS and CDR2 SASEGT. The V and J ends lost 6 bases and 6 bases, in that order; junction bases with no gene match: 13. This CDR3 spans 15 amino acids. DNA for the CDR3: TGTGCCAGCAGCTCGTTTAGGACAGGGCGCCTCGAGCAGTACTTC. This encodes CASSSFRTGRLEQYF.

This clonotype was counted a few times. CDR3 nucleotide sequence: TGTGCCAGCAGCTTAGGACACGGATTCCTCTATGGCTACACCTTC. Protein: CASSLGHGFLYGYTF. The chain recombines TRBV7-9 with TRBJ1-2, with unresolved D. CDR3 length equals 15 residues. Trimming removed 1 base at V and 4 bases at J, with 13 bases between. Germline V gene sequence: CDR1 SEHNR, CDR2 FQNEAQ (reference sequence).

The V call is TRBV18, the J call TRBJ1-1, with a possible D match to TRBD1 (6 bases). V was pared by 3 bases and J by 6 bases, with 11 bases between. There are 13 residues in the CDR3. Germline CDR1 KGHSH, CDR2 LQKENI. CDR3: CASSPGGGPEAFF. CDR3 coding DNA: TGTGCCAGCTCACCTGGAGGGGGGCCTGAAGCTTTCTTT.

CDR3 sequence (DNA): TGTGCCAGCAGTTCTACAGCAATTTCCACCTACGAGCAGTACTTC. This translates into CASSSTAISTYEQYF. The chain employs TRBV27 and TRBJ2-7; D not resolved. The germline V and J ends were trimmed by 4 bases and 2 bases, with 15 bases remaining between them. CDR1 and CDR2 (germline): MNHEY, SMNVEV (reference sequence). The CDR3 loop spans 15 amino acids.

This clonotype was detected a few times. The chain employs TRBV5-6 and TRBJ1-6; 11 nucleotides match TRBD1. Germline V lookup: CDR1 SGHDT, CDR2 YYEEEE. The CDR3 is 17 residues long. V dropped 3 bases and J dropped 4; count of bases not matched to a gene: 6. This CDR3 is CASSSPGTGGYNSPLHF. CDR3 nucleotides: TGTGCCAGCAGCTCCCCCGGGACAGGGGGTTATAATTCACCCCTCCACTTT.

This clonotype turned up a few times. The V and J genes are TRBV27 and TRBJ2-7; TRBD1 or TRBD2 may be the D gene (5 bases each). V was pared by 2 bases and J by 2 bases, with 28 bases between. The CDR3 runs 20 residues. Germline V gives CDR1 MNHEY, CDR2 SMNVEV (reference sequence). The CDR3 DNA is TGTGCCAGCAGTTTACCCAAGTATTTGGGGGATTCGGCACGGACCTACGAGCAGTACTTC. Protein: CASSLPKYLGDSARTYEQYF.

The chain employs TRBV19 and TRBJ1-5; 7 bases are shared with TRBD1. The ends lost 6 bases at V and 1 base at J; junction bases unmatched: 15. Looked up from germline, CDR1 is LNHDA and CDR2 is SQIVND (reference sequence). The CDR3 consists of 18 residues. CDR3 coding DNA: TGTGCCAGTAGCCCCGCGGGGTCCGGGACAGTAAGCAATCAGCCCCAGCATTTT. Translated: CASSPAGSGTVSNQPQHF. Complete variable domain (other parts from reference TRBV19 and TRBJ1-5): DGGITQSPKYLFRKEGQNVTLSCEQNLNHDAMYWYRQDPGQGLRLIYYSQIVNDFQKGDIAEGYSVSREKKESFPLTVTSAQKNPTAFYLCASSPAGSGTVSNQPQHFGDGTRLSIL.

This clonotype was detected only a few times. The chain joins TRBV27 to TRBJ1-6, with a weak D call TRBD1 (5 bases). The CDR3 is 13 residues long. The germline V and J ends were trimmed by 4 bases and 6 bases, with 7 bases remaining between them. Germline-derived CDR1 and CDR2 are MNHEY and SMNVEV (reference sequence). CDR3 bases: TGTGCCAGCAGTTGGGGCCTTAATTCACCCCTCCACTTT. Its protein product is CASSWGLNSPLHF.

This clonotype showed up just a few times. This chain uses TRBV6-1 with TRBJ1-1; D is undetermined. Germline loops: CDR1 MNHNS, CDR2 SASEGT. Trimming left V 7 bases short and J 0 bases short, with 9 bases between. The CDR3 sequence is 13 residues long. This CDR3 reads CASTAFMNTEAFF. In nucleotides, the CDR3 is TGTGCCAGCACGGCGTTCATGAACACTGAAGCTTTCTTT.

This clonotype was seen only a few times. Here the CDR3 DNA reads TGTGCCAGCAGCTTGGAGGTGGGCCCGAACACCGGGGAGCTGTTTTTT. Translation: CASSLEVGPNTGELFF. V usage is TRBV5-8 and J usage is TRBJ2-2; D call uncertain. V lost 0 bases to trimming and J lost 0 bases, with 9 bases between them. Germline V gene data show CDR1 as SGHTS and CDR2 as YDEGEE. The CDR3 is 16 amino acids.